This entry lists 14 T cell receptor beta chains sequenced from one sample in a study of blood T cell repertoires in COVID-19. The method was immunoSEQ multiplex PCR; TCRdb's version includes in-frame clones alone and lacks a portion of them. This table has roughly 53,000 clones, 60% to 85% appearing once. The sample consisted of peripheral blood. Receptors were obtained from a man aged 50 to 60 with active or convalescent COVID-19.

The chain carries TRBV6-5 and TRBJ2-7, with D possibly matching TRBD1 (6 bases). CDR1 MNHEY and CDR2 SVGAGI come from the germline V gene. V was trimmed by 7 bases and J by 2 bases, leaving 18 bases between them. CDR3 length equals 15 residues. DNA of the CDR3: TGTGCCAGCAAAGAAATGACAGGCCGCCCCTACGAGCAGTACTTC. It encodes CASKEMTGRPYEQYF.

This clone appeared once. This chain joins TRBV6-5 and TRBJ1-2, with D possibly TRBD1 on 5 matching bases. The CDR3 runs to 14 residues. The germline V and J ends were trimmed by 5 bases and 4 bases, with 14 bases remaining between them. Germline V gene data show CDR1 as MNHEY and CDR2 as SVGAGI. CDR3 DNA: TGTGCCAGCAGTATCGACAGTACATTCTATGGCTACACCTTC. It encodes CASSIDSTFYGYTF.

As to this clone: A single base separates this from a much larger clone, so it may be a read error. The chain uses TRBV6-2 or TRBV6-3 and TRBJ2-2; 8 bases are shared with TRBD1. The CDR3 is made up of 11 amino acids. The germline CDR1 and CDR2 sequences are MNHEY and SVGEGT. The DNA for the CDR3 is TGTGCCAGCAGTTATACAGGGGGGCTGTTTTTT. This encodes CASSYTGGLFF.

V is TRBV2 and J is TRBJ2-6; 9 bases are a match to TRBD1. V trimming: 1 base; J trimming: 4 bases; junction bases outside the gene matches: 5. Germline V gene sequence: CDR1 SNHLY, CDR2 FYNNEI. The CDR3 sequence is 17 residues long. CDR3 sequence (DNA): TGTGCCAGCAGTGAAGGGGACAGGGTCACAGGGGCCAACGTCCTGACTTTC. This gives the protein CASSEGDRVTGANVLTF.

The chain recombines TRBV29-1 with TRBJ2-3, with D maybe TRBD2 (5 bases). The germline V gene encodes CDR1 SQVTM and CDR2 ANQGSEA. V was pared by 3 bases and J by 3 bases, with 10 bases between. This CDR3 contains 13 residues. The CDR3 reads CSVDRAGTDTQYF. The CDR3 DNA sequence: TGCAGCGTTGATAGGGCGGGTACAGATACGCAGTATTTT.

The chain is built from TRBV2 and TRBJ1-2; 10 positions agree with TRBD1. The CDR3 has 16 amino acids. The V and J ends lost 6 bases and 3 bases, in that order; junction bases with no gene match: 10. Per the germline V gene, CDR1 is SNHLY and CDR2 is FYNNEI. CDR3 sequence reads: CASRGSGTGAYYGYTF. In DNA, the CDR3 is TGTGCCAGCAGGGGGTCCGGGACAGGGGCCTACTATGGCTACACCTTC.

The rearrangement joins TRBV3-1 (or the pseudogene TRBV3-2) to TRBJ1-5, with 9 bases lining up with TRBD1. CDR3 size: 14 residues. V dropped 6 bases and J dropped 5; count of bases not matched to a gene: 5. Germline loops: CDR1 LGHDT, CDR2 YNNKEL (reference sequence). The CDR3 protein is CASSRGQGDQPQHF. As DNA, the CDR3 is TGTGCCAGCAGTCGGGGACAGGGCGATCAGCCCCAGCATTTT.

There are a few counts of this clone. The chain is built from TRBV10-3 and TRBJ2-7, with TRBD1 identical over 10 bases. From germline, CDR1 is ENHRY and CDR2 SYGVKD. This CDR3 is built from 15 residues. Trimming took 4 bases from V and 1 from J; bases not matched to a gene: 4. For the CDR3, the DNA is TGTGCCATCAGTGCACCGGGACAGGGGTCCTACGAGCAGTACTTC. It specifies CAISAPGQGSYEQYF.

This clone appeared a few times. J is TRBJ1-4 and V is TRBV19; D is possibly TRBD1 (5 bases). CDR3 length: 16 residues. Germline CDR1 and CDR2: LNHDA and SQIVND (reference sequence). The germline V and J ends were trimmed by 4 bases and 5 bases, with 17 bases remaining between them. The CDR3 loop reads CASSTLPGAGNEKLFF. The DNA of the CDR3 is TGTGCCAGTAGTACACTCCCCGGGGCGGGGAATGAAAAACTGTTTTTT.

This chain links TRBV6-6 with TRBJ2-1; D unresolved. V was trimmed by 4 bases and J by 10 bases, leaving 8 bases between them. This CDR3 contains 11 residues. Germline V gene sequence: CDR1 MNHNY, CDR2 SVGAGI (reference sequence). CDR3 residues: CASSWAREQFF. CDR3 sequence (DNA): TGTGCCAGCAGTTGGGCCCGGGAGCAGTTCTTC.

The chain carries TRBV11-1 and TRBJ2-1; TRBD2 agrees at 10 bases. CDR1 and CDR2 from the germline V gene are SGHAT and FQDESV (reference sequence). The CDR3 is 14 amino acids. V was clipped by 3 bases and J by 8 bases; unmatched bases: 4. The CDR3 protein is CASSLTGTSDEQFF. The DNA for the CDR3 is TGTGCCAGCAGCTTGACCGGGACTAGCGATGAGCAGTTCTTC.

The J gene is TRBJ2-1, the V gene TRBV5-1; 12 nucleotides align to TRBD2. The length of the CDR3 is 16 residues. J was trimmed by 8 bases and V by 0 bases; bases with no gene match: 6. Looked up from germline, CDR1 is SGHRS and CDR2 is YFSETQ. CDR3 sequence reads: CASSLESGLAGYEQFF. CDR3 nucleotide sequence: TGCGCCAGCAGCTTGGAGTCTGGACTAGCGGGGTATGAGCAGTTCTTC.

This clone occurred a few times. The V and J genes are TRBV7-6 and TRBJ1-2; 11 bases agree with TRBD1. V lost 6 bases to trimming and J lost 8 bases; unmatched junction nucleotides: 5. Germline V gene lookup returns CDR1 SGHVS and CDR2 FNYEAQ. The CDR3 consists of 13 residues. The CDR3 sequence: CASRGTGGDGYTF. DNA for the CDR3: TGTGCCAGCAGAGGGACAGGGGGAGACGGCTACACCTTC.

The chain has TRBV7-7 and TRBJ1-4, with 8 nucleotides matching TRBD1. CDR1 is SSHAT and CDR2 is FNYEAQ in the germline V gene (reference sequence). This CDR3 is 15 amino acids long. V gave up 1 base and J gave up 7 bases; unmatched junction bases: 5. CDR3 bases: TGTGCCAGCAGCTTAGGGACAGGGAGTATTGAAAAACTGTTTTTT. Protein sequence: CASSLGTGSIEKLFF.